The 28 T cell receptor beta chains below all came from one sample that was sequenced in a study of regulatory T cells in long-lasting Graves disease (dated by TCRdb to the early 2020s). The sample's time point label, in plain terms: persistent/refractory GD, antithyroid drugs over 5 years with positive TRAb. RNA was extracted from PBMCs in TRIzol for both TCR sequencing and RNA sequencing. The method behind the library was multiplex PCR. Sequencing relied on an Illumina HiSeq 4000. CDR3 regions were amplified by Arm-PCR with iRepertoire HTBI primers to construct TCR beta libraries. TCRdb reanalyzed the raw reads on its own, using fastp at Q25 for trimming and MiXCR for clone calling, and kept in-frame beta chains. Each entry merges the rows of one CDR3 protein and shows their most common DNA and genes. The sample table holds approximately 400,000 distinct CDR3 sequences, of which less than 25% were seen once. Of the sample, 20% to 25% falls within the top ten clones.

Sequencing was performed on peripheral blood mononuclear cells (PBMCs), taken when the disease was refractory, from a patient treated with antithyroid drugs. The receptor source for this set is a female donor with Graves disease.

This clonotype was counted at least ten times. The chain combines TRBV28 with TRBJ2-5; 8 nucleotides line up with TRBD2. Germline CDR1 reads MDHEN; CDR2 reads SYDVKM. Trimming took 3 bases from V and 4 from J; bases not matched to a gene: 7. The CDR3 covers 15 residues. CDR3 amino acids: CASSFPGRAPETQYF. The CDR3 DNA reads TGTGCCAGCAGTTTTCCCGGGAGGGCCCCAGAGACCCAGTACTTC.

This clonotype showed up just a few times. J is TRBJ1-2 and V is TRBV29-1; TRBD1 might be the D (5 bases). Germline V lookup: CDR1 SQVTM, CDR2 ANQGSEA. The length of the CDR3 is 12 residues. V was trimmed by 7 bases and J by 2 bases, leaving 11 bases between them. The CDR3 sequence: CSGRGPNYGYTF. The CDR3, as DNA: TGCAGCGGTAGGGGCCCCAACTATGGCTACACCTTC. Based on the CDR3 plus reference TRBV29-1 and TRBJ1-2, the full variable domain is SAVISQKPSRDICQRGTSLTIQCQVDSQVTMMFWYRQQPGQSLTLIATANQGSEATYESGFVIDKFPISRPNLTFSTLTVSNMSPEDSSIYLCSGRGPNYGYTFGSGTRLTVV.

This clonotype showed up many times. CDR3 sequence: CASSEIGVSYEQYF. As DNA, the CDR3 is TGTGCCAGCAGTGAAATTGGGGTTTCCTACGAGCAGTACTTC. This chain connects TRBV2 to TRBJ2-7; D remains ambiguous. V lost 2 bases, J lost 1 base, and 9 bases lay in between. The germline V gene has CDR1 SNHLY and CDR2 FYNNEI. The CDR3 spans 14 residues.

This clonotype has ten or more counts. The chain employs TRBV27 and TRBJ2-5, with D unresolved. The length of the CDR3 is 15 residues. Trimming stripped 5 bases from V and 1 base from J, with 14 bases between. Germline V lookup: CDR1 MNHEY, CDR2 SMNVEV (reference sequence). CDR3 protein: CASSPIHSLQETQYF. CDR3 sequence (DNA): TGTGCCAGCAGTCCCATACACTCACTCCAAGAGACCCAGTACTTC.

This chain uses TRBV29-1 with TRBJ1-2; 7 bases fit TRBD1. V lost 6 bases to trimming and J lost 7 bases; unmatched junction nucleotides: 5. The CDR3 has 11 residues. From germline, CDR1 is SQVTM and CDR2 ANQGSEA. As DNA, the CDR3 is TGCAGCGTCGAGACAGGGCCTGGCTACACCTTC. This gives the protein CSVETGPGYTF.

This clonotype was found many times. In DNA form, the CDR3 reads TGTGCCACCAGCAGAGATCGAGACCGGGATTGGGAGACCCAGTACTTC. This translates into CATSRDRDRDWETQYF. The chain joins TRBV15 to TRBJ2-5; the D gene is possibly TRBD2 (5 bases). The V end was cut by 0 bases, the J end by 5 bases, with 16 bases between. The CDR3 is 16 amino acids. Germline CDR1 is LNHNV and CDR2 is YYDKDF (reference sequence).

This clonotype was counted many times. One junction end disagrees with the germline gene, perhaps due to a read error. The chain joins TRBV2 to TRBJ1-2; D unresolved. This CDR3 contains 13 residues. In germline, CDR1 is SNHLY, CDR2 FYNNEI. The CDR3 DNA follows: TGTGCCGGCAGTGAATTAGGGAACTATGGCTACACCTTC. Translating gives CAGSELGNYGYTF.

As regards this clonotype: A much larger clone differs by one base, so this may be a read error. The rearrangement uses TRBV28 and TRBJ2-7; D is undetermined. Germline assignment: CDR1 MDHEN and CDR2 SYDVKM. The CDR3 totals 14 residues. V was pared by 5 bases and J by 3 bases, with 14 bases between. The CDR3 DNA follows: TGTGCCAGCAGTACCCCATCCGGGTTCTACGAGCAGTACTTC. Its protein is CASSTPSGFYEQYF. Using reference TRBV28 and TRBJ2-7 for the parts outside the CDR3, the full variable domain is DVKVTQSSRYLVKRTGEKVFLECVQDMDHENMFWYRQDPGLGLRLIYFSYDVKMKEKGDIPEGYSVSREKKERFSLILESASTNQTSMYLCASSTPSGFYEQYFGPGTRLTVT.

The V and J genes are TRBV5-1 and TRBJ2-7; D could derive from TRBD1 or TRBD2 (5 bases each). The CDR3 length is 15 residues. CDR1 is SGHRS and CDR2 is YFSETQ in the germline V gene. V shed 0 bases and J shed 6 bases, with 16 bases lying between them. CDR3 sequence reads: CASSLVPSEGTEQYF. DNA for the CDR3: TGCGCCAGCAGCTTGGTGCCGTCCGAGGGGACCGAGCAGTACTTC.

The table lists this clonotype with a few counts. The chain combines TRBV6-2 or TRBV6-3 with TRBJ1-1; possible D gene TRBD1, 6 bases. This CDR3 has 13 amino acids. V was trimmed by 4 bases and J by 7 bases, leaving 13 bases between them. CDR1 and CDR2 from the germline V gene are MNHEY and SVGEGT. CDR3 DNA sequence: TGTGCCAGCAGTTCTCAGGGGAGAATTGAAGCTTTCTTT. Its protein product is CASSSQGRIEAFF.

This clonotype was recorded at least ten times. The J gene is TRBJ1-5, the V gene TRBV28, with a possible D match to TRBD1 (5 bases). CDR3 size: 14 residues. The germline V gene has CDR1 MDHEN and CDR2 SYDVKM. V was trimmed by 9 bases and J by 0 bases, leaving 12 bases between them. This chain's CDR3 is CASYGGYSNQPQHF. CDR3 nucleotide sequence: TGTGCCAGTTACGGGGGATATAGCAATCAGCCCCAGCATTTT. Full variable domain (missing parts from reference TRBV28 and TRBJ1-5): DVKVTQSSRYLVKRTGEKVFLECVQDMDHENMFWYRQDPGLGLRLIYFSYDVKMKEKGDIPEGYSVSREKKERFSLILESASTNQTSMYLCASYGGYSNQPQHFGDGTRLSIL.

This clonotype was found a few times. This chain uses TRBV6-2 or TRBV6-3 with TRBJ2-7; D may correspond to TRBD1 or TRBD2 (5 bases each). The CDR3 totals 16 residues. Germline assignment: CDR1 MNHEY and CDR2 SVGEGT. Trimming removed 3 bases at V and 6 bases at J, with 21 bases between. The chain's CDR3 is CASSYPPGTSFGEQYF. CDR3 bases: TGTGCCAGCAGTTATCCCCCCGGGACCTCTTTTGGCGAGCAGTACTTC.

This clonotype came up once. CDR3 nucleotides: TGTGCCAGTAGTATGTTCTCTGGGGCCAACGTCCTGACTTTC. Protein: CASSMFSGANVLTF. The chain combines TRBV19 with TRBJ2-6; D gene ambiguous. The CDR3 consists of 14 residues. Trimming stripped 3 bases from V and 0 bases from J, with 3 bases between. Per the germline V gene, CDR1 is LNHDA and CDR2 is SQIVND (reference sequence). The whole variable domain, remainder taken from reference TRBV19 and TRBJ2-6, is DGGITQSPKYLFRKEGQNVTLSCEQNLNHDAMYWYRQDPGQGLRLIYYSQIVNDFQKGDIAEGYSVSREKKESFPLTVTSAQKNPTAFYLCASSMFSGANVLTFGAGSRLTVL.

This clonotype was counted many times. The rearrangement uses TRBV28 and TRBJ1-2, with D maybe TRBD1 (6 bases). V lost 10 bases and J lost 5, with 20 bases in between. The CDR3 length is 14 residues. Germline CDR1 is MDHEN and CDR2 is SYDVKM. The CDR3 DNA reads TGTGCCATCCCGGACAGACCTTCGGGGTATGGCTACACCTTC. This translates into CAIPDRPSGYGYTF.

In its sample, this clonotype was seen many times. The CDR3 reads CASSYLGQHTEAFF. As DNA, the CDR3 is TGTGCCAGCAGTTACCTCGGACAACACACTGAAGCTTTCTTT. V usage is TRBV6-9 and J usage is TRBJ1-1; possible D gene TRBD1, 5 bases. Germline V CDR1 and CDR2: MNHGY, SVAAGI. V was trimmed by 3 bases and J by 3 bases, leaving 11 bases between them. The CDR3 length is 14 residues.

This clonotype has only a few counts. The chain is built from TRBV7-6 and TRBJ2-7; 13 nucleotides align to TRBD2. The CDR3 is made up of 18 amino acids. V shed 4 bases, J shed 0 bases, and the junction held 9 bases outside the gene matches. Per the germline V gene, CDR1 is SGHVS and CDR2 is FNYEAQ. CDR3 sequence: CASSSSGLAGRNSYEQYF. CDR3 nucleotide sequence: TGTGCCAGCAGCTCCTCGGGACTAGCGGGACGAAACTCCTACGAGCAGTACTTC.

This clonotype has only a few counts. The chain carries TRBV7-8 and TRBJ2-7; 7 bases line up with TRBD2. The CDR3 runs 16 residues. The germline V gene has CDR1 SGHVS and CDR2 FQNEAQ. With V trimmed by 7 bases and J by 1 base, 13 bases remained unmatched. DNA for the CDR3: TGTGCCAGCAACTTTGACCGGGATAGCGGGTCCTACGAGCAGTACTTC. Its translation is CASNFDRDSGSYEQYF.

Turning to this clonotype: Here the CDR3 omits its conserved ending phenylalanine or tryptophan, so a read error is the likely source. The V and J genes are TRBV11-2 and TRBJ1-6, with D unclear. Looked up from germline, CDR1 is SGHAT and CDR2 is FQNNGV. The germline V and J ends were trimmed by 5 bases and 0 bases, with 17 bases remaining between them. CDR3 length: 18 residues. CDR3 loop: CASSGGYDKSSYNSPLHL. CDR3 nucleotides: TGTGCCAGCAGCGGCGGCTACGACAAGAGCTCCTATAATTCACCCCTCCACCTT.

The chain recombines TRBV29-1 with TRBJ1-2, with D uncertain. V was trimmed by 6 bases and J by 4 bases, leaving 9 bases between them. The germline V gene encodes CDR1 SQVTM and CDR2 ANQGSEA. The CDR3 totals 11 residues. The CDR3 DNA reads TGCAGCGTGCACGGAGGCTATGGCTACACCTTC. Its protein product is CSVHGGYGYTF.

Ten or more counts support this clonotype. The V gene is TRBV3-1, the J gene TRBJ2-2, with D tentatively TRBD2 (6 bases). V lost 5 bases and J lost 6, with 13 bases in between. CDR1 is LGHDT and CDR2 is YNNKEL in the germline V gene (reference sequence). The CDR3 extends over 14 amino acids. CDR3 protein: CASSVRRLAGELFF. The CDR3 DNA reads as TGTGCCAGCAGCGTTCGTCGACTAGCCGGGGAGCTGTTTTTT. Variable domain in full (rest from reference TRBV3-1 and TRBJ2-2): DTAVSQTPKYLVTQMGNDKSIKCEQNLGHDTMYWYKQDSKKFLKIMFSYNNKELIINETVPNRFSPKSPDKAHLNLHINSLELGDSAVYFCASSVRRLAGELFFGEGSRLTVL.

In this sample, this clonotype turned up many times. The rearrangement joins TRBV10-3 to TRBJ2-5, with unresolved D. Germline V gives CDR1 ENHRY, CDR2 SYGVKD. CDR3 size: 14 residues. Trimming pared 0 bases from V and 1 base from J, leaving 6 bases between. CDR3 amino acids: CAISESTGQETQYF. The CDR3 coding sequence is TGTGCCATCAGTGAGTCGACGGGCCAAGAGACCCAGTACTTC.

This clonotype was seen repeatedly, ten times or more. This chain connects TRBV7-9 to TRBJ2-7, with 13 bases lining up with TRBD2. The CDR3 has 16 amino acids. V dropped 5 bases and J dropped 1; count of bases not matched to a gene: 5. Germline CDR1 reads SEHNR; CDR2 reads FQNEAQ (reference sequence). In nucleotides, the CDR3 is TGTGCCAGCAGCCAGATGACTAGCGGGGGGTCCTACGAGCAGTACTTC. Its translation: CASSQMTSGGSYEQYF.

This clonotype has ten or more counts. The chain has TRBV7-2 and TRBJ1-2; TRBD1 is a possible D gene (5 bases). Trimming took 5 bases from V and 2 from J, leaving 12 bases between them. The CDR3 runs to 14 residues. From germline, CDR1 is SGHTA and CDR2 FQGNSA. The CDR3 DNA follows: TGTGCCAGCAGCCCCTCAGGGCCGAACTATGGCTACACCTTC. Translation gives CASSPSGPNYGYTF.

This clonotype was detected many times. This chain joins TRBV6-1 and TRBJ1-2; no definite D call. V was clipped by 10 bases and J by 8 bases, with 17 bases between them. CDR1 and CDR2 (germline): MNHNS, SASEGT. The CDR3 contains 12 residues. CDR3 region: CATSPQMGGYTF. CDR3 sequence (DNA): TGTGCCACCTCTCCCCAGATGGGCGGCTACACCTTC.

The gene calls are TRBV5-1 and TRBJ1-1; D remains ambiguous. CDR3 length equals 17 residues. V was clipped by 3 bases and J by 6 bases, with 24 bases between them. The V gene's germline CDR1 is SGHRS and CDR2 YFSETQ. CDR3 DNA: TGCGCCAGCAGCTACCGACCTCCGGGCCCCGCGGTCTCTGAAGCTTTCTTT. The encoded protein is CASSYRPPGPAVSEAFF.

This clonotype has a count of ten or more. The chain recombines TRBV6-2 or TRBV6-3 with TRBJ2-7; TRBD1 matches at 8 bases. This CDR3 has 14 residues. Looked up from germline, CDR1 is MNHEY and CDR2 is SVGEGT. Trimming removed 5 bases from V and 7 bases from J; junction bases left unmatched: 10. The CDR3 DNA sequence: TGTGCCAGCAGTCGGTCCGGGACAGGTGGGGAGCAGTACTTC. This codes for CASSRSGTGGEQYF.

This clonotype was seen ten or more times. The genes are TRBV13 and TRBJ2-7; TRBD1 aligns across 9 bases. The length of the CDR3 is 14 residues. Trimming removed 6 bases from V and 3 bases from J; junction bases left unmatched: 6. Per germline, CDR1 PRHDT and CDR2 FYEKMQ (reference sequence). CDR3 sequence (DNA): TGTGCCAGCAGGCATAAGGGACAGGGCTACGAGCAGTACTTC. It is translated as CASRHKGQGYEQYF.

This clonotype is a singleton in its sample. This sequence joins TRBV12-3 or TRBV12-4 and TRBJ2-3; D uncertain. The V and J ends lost 4 bases and 0 bases respectively, with 11 bases between them. This CDR3 is built from 15 residues. The CDR3 DNA reads as TGTGCCAGCAGTTCTCCTACTACTAGCACAGATACGCAGTATTTT. This codes for CASSSPTTSTDTQYF.